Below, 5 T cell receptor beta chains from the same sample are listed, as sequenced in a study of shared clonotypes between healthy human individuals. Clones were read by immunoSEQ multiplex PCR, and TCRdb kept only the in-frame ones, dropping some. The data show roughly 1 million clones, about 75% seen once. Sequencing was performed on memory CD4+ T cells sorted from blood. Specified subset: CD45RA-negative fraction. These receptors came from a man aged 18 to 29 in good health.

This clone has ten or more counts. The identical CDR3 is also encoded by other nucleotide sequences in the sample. CDR3 sequence: CASSPGTSGRNEQFF. The CDR3 nucleotides are TGTGCCAGCTCACCCGGGACTAGCGGGCGGAATGAGCAGTTCTTC. The V and J genes are TRBV18 and TRBJ2-1; 12 positions match TRBD2. The ends lost 3 bases at V and 7 bases at J; junction bases unmatched: 4. The CDR3 is 15 amino acids. The germline CDR1 and CDR2 sequences are KGHSH and LQKENI.

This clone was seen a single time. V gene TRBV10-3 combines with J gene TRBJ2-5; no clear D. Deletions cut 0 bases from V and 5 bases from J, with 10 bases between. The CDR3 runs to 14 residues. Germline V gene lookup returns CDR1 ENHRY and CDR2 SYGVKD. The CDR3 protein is CAISESAGSETQYF. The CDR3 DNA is TGTGCCATCAGTGAGTCGGCTGGCTCCGAGACCCAGTACTTC.

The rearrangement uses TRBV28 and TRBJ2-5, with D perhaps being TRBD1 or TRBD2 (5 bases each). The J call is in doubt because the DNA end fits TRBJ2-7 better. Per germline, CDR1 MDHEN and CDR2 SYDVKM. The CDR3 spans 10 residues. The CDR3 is CASGGYEQYF. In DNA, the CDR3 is TGTGCCAGTGGGGGCTACGAGCAGTACTTC.

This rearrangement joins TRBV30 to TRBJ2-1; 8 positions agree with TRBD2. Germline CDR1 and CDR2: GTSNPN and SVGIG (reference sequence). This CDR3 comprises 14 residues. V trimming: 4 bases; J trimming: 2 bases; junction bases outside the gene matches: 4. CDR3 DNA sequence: TGTGCCTGGAATAGACTAGCGACCTACAATGAGCAGTTCTTC. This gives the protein CAWNRLATYNEQFF. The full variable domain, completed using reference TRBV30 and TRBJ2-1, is SQTIHQWPATLVQPVGSPLSLECTVEGTSNPNLYWYRQAAGRGLQLLFYSVGIGQISSEVPQNLSASRPQDRQFILSSKKLLLSDSGFYLCAWNRLATYNEQFFGPGTRLTVL.

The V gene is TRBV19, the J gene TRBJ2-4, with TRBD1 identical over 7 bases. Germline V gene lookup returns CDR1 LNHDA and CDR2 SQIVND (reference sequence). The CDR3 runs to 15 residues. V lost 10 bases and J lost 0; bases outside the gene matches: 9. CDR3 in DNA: TGTGCCACAAGGGACAGCCCTTTAGCCAAAAACATTCAGTACTTC. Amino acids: CATRDSPLAKNIQYF.